The T cell receptor (beta chain) described here comes from a study of T cell repertoires in cytomegalovirus infection. For the study at large: Shared public TCR beta signatures pointed to both CMV infection and a matching HLA type.

This clonotype has just a few counts. Antigen unknown. The germline gene is not matched at one end of the junction; a read error may be the cause. The CDR3 is 9 amino acids. Via MiXCR, TCRdb re-called the reads, giving one row per CDR3 protein. The table has 830,000 or so distinct CDR3 sequences, approximately 32% seen once. Overall study findings and caveats: Cumulative frequency of public TCR beta families picked out carriers of CMV plus the relevant HLA. The ex vivo response was dominated by HLA-C-restricted CMV-specific TCR beta clonotypes.

The sample in question was cultured CD8+ T cells from PBMCs, obtained from culture after CMV antigen stimulation. The J gene is TRBJ1-2, the V gene TRBV12-3 or TRBV12-4, with no clear D. This receptor was taken from a human donor in good health (CMV status not recorded). Some clones in this sample may be carry-over from other donors' samples. CDR3 amino acids: CASTLLGLF. CDR3 bases: TGTGCCAGTACTTTGCTTGGTCTCTTC.